The clone carrying this T cell receptor beta chain was seen more than once but under ten times. Its antigen is as yet unknown. TCRdb used MiXCR to reprocess the 5' RACE reads, holding one entry per CDR3 protein. The sample has around 360,000 distinct CDR3 sequences, 9.5% to 13% seen once. These data originate in a study of T cells after yellow fever vaccination. General observations from the study: From the bulk population, abundant clonotypes could contaminate and appear within FACS-sorted repertoires.

This clonotype originated in a man aged 18 to 30 who received the YFV17D yellow fever vaccine. The sample in question was PBMCs, obtained on the day of the first yellow fever vaccination.

The CDR3 loop reads CASSPGWTGANEQYF. The CDR3 coding sequence is TGTGCCAGCAGCCCCGGTTGGACAGGGGCTAACGAGCAGTACTTC. The chain uses TRBV11-2 and TRBJ2-7, with 9 bases that match TRBD1. Trimming at V came to 5 bases and at J to 5 bases, leaving 10 bases not matched to a gene. Germline V gives CDR1 SGHAT, CDR2 FQNNGV. The CDR3 extends over 15 amino acids.